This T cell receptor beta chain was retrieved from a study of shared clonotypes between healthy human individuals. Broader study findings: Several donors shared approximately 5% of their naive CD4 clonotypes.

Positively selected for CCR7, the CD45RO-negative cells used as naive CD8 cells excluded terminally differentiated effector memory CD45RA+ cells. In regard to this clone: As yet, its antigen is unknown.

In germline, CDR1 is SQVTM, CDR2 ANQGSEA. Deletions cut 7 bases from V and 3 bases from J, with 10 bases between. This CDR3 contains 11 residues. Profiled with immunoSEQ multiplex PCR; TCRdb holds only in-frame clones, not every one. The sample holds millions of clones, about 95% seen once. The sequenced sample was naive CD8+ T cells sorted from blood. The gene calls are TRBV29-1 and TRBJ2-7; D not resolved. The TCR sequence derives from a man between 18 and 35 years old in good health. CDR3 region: CSAERDYEQYF. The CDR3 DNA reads TGCAGCGCGGAACGAGACTACGAGCAGTACTTC.